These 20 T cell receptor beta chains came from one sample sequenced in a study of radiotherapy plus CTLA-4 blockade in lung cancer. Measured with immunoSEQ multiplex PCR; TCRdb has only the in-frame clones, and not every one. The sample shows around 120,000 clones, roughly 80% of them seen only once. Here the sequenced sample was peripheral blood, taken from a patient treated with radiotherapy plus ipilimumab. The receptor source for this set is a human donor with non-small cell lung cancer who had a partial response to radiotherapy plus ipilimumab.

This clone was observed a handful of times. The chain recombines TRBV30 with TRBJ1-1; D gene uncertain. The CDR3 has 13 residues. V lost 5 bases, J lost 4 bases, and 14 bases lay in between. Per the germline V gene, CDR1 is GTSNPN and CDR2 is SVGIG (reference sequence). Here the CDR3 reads CAWGLRGLTEAFF. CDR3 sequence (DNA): TGTGCCTGGGGGCTTAGAGGGCTCACTGAAGCTTTCTTT.

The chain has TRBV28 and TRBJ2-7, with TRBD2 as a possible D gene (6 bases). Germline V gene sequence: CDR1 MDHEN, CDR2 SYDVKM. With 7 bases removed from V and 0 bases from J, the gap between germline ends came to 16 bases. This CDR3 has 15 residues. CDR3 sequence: CASTSGGMISYEQYF. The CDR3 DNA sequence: TGTGCCAGCACCTCTGGCGGGATGATCTCCTACGAGCAGTACTTC.

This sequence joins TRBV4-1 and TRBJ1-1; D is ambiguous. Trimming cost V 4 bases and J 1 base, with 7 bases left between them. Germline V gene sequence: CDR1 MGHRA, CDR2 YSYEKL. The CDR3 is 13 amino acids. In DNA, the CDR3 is TGCGCCAGCAGCCGCCGACAGAACACTGAAGCTTTCTTT. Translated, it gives CASSRRQNTEAFF.

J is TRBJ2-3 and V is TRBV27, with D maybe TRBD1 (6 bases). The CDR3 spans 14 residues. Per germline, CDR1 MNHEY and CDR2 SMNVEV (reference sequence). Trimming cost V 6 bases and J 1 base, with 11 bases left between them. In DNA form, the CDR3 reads TGTGCCAGCAGCCCGACAGGACGCACAGATACGCAGTATTTT. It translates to CASSPTGRTDTQYF.

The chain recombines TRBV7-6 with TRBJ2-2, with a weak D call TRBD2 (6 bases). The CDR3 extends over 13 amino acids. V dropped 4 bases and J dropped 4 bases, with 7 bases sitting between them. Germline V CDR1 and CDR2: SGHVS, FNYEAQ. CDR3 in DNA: TGTGCCAGCAGCTCGGGGGTCACCGGGGAGCTGTTTTTT. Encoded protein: CASSSGVTGELFF. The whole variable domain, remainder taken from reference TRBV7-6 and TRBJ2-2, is GAGVSQSPRYKVTKRGQDVALRCDPISGHVSLYWYRQALGQGPEFLTYFNYEAQQDKSGLPNDRFSAERPEGSISTLTIQRTEQRDSAMYRCASSSGVTGELFFGEGSRLTVL.

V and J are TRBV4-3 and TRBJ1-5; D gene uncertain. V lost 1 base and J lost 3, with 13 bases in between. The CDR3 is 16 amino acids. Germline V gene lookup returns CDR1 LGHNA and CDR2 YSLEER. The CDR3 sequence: CASSQGGGSYNQPQHF. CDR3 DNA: TGCGCCAGCAGCCAAGGAGGAGGTTCCTACAATCAGCCCCAGCATTTT.

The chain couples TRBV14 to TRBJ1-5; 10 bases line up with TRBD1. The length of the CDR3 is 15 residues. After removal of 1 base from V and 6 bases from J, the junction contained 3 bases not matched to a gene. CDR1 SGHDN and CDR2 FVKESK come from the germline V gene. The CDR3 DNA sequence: TGTGCCAGCAGCCAAGCGGGACAGGGGACTCAGCCCCAGCATTTT. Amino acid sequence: CASSQAGQGTQPQHF.

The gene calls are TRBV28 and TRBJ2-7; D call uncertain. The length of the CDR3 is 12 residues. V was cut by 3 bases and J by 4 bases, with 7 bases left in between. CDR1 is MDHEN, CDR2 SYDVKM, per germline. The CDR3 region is CASSFSRYEQYF. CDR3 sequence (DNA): TGTGCCAGCAGTTTTAGCCGGTACGAGCAGTACTTC.

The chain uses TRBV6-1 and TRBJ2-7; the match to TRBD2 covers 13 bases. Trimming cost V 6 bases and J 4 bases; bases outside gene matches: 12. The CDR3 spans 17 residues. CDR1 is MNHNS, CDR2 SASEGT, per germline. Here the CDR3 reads CASSETGLAGLRYEQYF. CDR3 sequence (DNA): TGTGCCAGCAGCGAAACGGGACTAGCGGGATTAAGGTACGAGCAGTACTTC.

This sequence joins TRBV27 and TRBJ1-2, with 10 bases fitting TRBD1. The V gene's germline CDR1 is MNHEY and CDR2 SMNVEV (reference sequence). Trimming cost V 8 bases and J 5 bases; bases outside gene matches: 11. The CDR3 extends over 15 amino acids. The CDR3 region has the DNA TGTGCCAGCGGAACCGGGACAGGGGTTGGGTATGGCTACACCTTC. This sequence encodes CASGTGTGVGYGYTF.

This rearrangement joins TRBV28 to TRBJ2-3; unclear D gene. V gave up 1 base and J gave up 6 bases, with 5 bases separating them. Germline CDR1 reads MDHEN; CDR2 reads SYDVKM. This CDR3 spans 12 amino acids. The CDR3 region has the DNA TGTGCCAGCAGTTTATCCGTGGATACGCAGTATTTT. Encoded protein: CASSLSVDTQYF. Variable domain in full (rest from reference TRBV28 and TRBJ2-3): DVKVTQSSRYLVKRTGEKVFLECVQDMDHENMFWYRQDPGLGLRLIYFSYDVKMKEKGDIPEGYSVSREKKERFSLILESASTNQTSMYLCASSLSVDTQYFGPGTRLTVL.

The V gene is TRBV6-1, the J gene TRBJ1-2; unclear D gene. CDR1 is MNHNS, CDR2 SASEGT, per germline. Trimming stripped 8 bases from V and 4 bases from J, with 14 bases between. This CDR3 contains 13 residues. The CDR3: CASLSMGGYGYTF. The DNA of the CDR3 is TGTGCCAGCCTCTCAATGGGAGGCTATGGCTACACCTTC.

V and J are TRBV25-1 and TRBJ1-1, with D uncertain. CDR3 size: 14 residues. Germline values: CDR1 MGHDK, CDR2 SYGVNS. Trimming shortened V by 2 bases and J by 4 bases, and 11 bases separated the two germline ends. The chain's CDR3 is CASSEGLGITEAFF. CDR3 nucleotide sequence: TGTGCCAGCAGTGAAGGGTTGGGCATCACTGAAGCTTTCTTT.

The CDR3 reads CASSQDPSGLAGNYEQYF. The CDR3 DNA sequence: TGTGCCAGCAGCCAAGATCCCTCCGGACTAGCGGGAAACTACGAGCAGTACTTC. V is TRBV4-2 and J is TRBJ2-7; the match to TRBD2 covers 12 bases. The CDR3 is made up of 18 amino acids. Germline V gene sequence: CDR1 LGHNA, CDR2 YNFKEQ. V gave up 0 bases and J gave up 3 bases; unmatched junction bases: 9.

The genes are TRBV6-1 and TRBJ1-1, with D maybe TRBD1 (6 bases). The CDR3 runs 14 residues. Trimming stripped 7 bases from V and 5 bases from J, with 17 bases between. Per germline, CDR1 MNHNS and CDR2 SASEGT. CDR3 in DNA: TGTGCCAGCAACGCGGACAGCAAGAGGACTGAAGCTTTCTTT. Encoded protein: CASNADSKRTEAFF.

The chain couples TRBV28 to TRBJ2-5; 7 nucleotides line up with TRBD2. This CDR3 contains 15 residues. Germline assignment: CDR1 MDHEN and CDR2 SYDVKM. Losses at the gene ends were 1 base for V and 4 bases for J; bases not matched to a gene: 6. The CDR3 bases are TGTGCCAGCAGTTTATTGCGGGAGTTGCGAGAGACCCAGTACTTC. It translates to CASSLLRELRETQYF.

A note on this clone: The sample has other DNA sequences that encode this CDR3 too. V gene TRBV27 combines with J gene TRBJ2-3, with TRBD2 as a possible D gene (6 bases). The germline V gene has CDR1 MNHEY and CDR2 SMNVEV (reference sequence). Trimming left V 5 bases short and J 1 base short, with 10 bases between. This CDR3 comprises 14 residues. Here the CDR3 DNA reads TGTGCCAGCAGTCGGCGGGGTGGCACAGATACGCAGTATTTT. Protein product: CASSRRGGTDTQYF.

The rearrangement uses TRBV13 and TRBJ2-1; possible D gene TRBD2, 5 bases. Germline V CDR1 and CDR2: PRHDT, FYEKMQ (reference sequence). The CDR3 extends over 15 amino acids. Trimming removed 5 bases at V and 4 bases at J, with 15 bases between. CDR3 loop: CASSPRGSRYNEQFF. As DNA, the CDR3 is TGTGCCAGCAGCCCACGTGGGAGCCGGTACAATGAGCAGTTCTTC.

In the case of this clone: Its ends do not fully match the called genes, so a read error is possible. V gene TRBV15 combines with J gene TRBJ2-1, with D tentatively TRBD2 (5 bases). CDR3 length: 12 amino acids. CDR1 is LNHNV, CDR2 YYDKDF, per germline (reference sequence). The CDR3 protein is CATSRTGNSRLF. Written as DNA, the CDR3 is TGTGCCACCAGCAGAACGGGGAACTCTAGGCTCTTC. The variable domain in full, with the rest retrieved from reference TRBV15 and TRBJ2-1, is DAMVIQNPRYQVTQFGKPVTLSCSQTLNHNVMYWYQQKSSQAPKLLFHYYDKDFNNEADTPDNFQSRRPNTSFCFLDIRSPGLGDTAMYLCATSRTGNSRLFGPGTRLTVL.

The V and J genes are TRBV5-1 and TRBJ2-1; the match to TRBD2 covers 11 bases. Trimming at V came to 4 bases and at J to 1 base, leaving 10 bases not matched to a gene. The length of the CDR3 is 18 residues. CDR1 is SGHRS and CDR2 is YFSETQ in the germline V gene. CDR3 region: CASSPTPRLAGSYNEQFF. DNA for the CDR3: TGCGCCAGCAGCCCGACCCCCAGACTAGCGGGATCCTACAATGAGCAGTTCTTC.